This T cell receptor beta chain was retrieved from a study of cytomegalovirus exposure and HLA in healthy donors. Whole-study results and caveats: Reportedly, TCR beta sequences accurately predicted HLA-A and HLA-B alleles in most subjects. Highly shared variants forming one cluster were likely a sequencing artifact. In a later analysis, parvovirus B19, influenza, CMV and Epstein-Barr virus appeared linked to several top co-occurrence clusters. Most TCR sequences proved rare, with some public TCRs found in many donors.

The CDR3 length is 14 residues. CDR1 and CDR2 (germline): PRHDT, FYEKMQ (reference sequence). With 4 bases removed from V and 2 bases from J, the gap between germline ends came to 10 bases. The PCR used 60 Vbeta and 13 Jbeta primers. The assay was immunoSEQ multiplex PCR, and TCRdb's table has in-frame clones only and misses some. The repertoire consists of over 150,000 clones, with approximately 80% occurring once and the leading ten covering around 13%. A remark on this clone: Its target is unknown.

The receptor was derived from a man aged 25-40 years in good health and CMV-seropositive. Sample: PBMCs. The rearrangement joins TRBV13 to TRBJ2-3; possibly TRBD1 for D (5 bases). The CDR3 DNA reads as TGTGCCAGCAGCTCACAGGCTCTCACAGATACGCAGTATTTT. This sequence encodes CASSSQALTDTQYF.